The 12 T cell receptor beta chains given below trace back to one sample, sequenced in a study of T-cell memory formation after mild COVID-19. TCRdb independently ran MiXCR on the 5' RACE reads; one entry per CDR3 protein. The sample yields roughly 600,000 distinct CDR3 sequences, roughly 18% seen once. Sequenced input: PBMCs or a T cell subset sorted from them (not recorded which). Receptor source: an adult woman who had mild COVID-19 (a few samples of this study predate the infection). Cell type and time point are not known.

There are a few counts of this clonotype. The chain is built from TRBV7-2 and TRBJ2-7; D call uncertain. CDR1 and CDR2 from the germline V gene are SGHTA and FQGNSA. The CDR3 covers 15 residues. V dropped 0 bases and J dropped 2 bases, with 11 bases sitting between them. As DNA, the CDR3 is TGTGCCAGCAGCTTAGCGTTACTCCTCCCCTACGAGCAGTACTTC. This encodes CASSLALLLPYEQYF.

This clonotype was counted between two and nine times. The chain couples TRBV30 to TRBJ2-1, with TRBD1 matching 10 bases. CDR1 and CDR2 (germline): GTSNPN, SVGIG (reference sequence). The CDR3 runs 13 residues. The V and J ends lost 4 bases and 4 bases, in that order; junction bases with no gene match: 1. The CDR3 coding sequence is TGTGCCTGGACGGGACAGGGGTACAATGAGCAGTTCTTC. Its translation: CAWTGQGYNEQFF.

This clonotype was counted only a few times. A read error may produce the germline difference seen at one junction end. This chain uses TRBV7-6 with TRBJ2-7; D is tentatively TRBD1 or TRBD2 (5 bases each). The germline V gene has CDR1 SGHVS and CDR2 FNYEAQ. The CDR3 has 12 amino acids. CDR3 in DNA: TGTGCCAGCAGCGAGAGGGGTAACGACCAGTACTTC. Amino acid sequence: CASSERGNDQYF.

The table lists this clonotype with a few counts. V usage is TRBV5-6 and J usage is TRBJ1-1; 7 bases align to TRBD1. The J segment lost 0 bases and the V segment lost 3 bases, leaving 2 bases of the junction unmatched. There are 14 residues in the CDR3. Germline V gene sequence: CDR1 SGHDT, CDR2 YYEEEE. Here the CDR3 DNA reads TGTGCCAGCAGCTACGGGACAGTGAACACTGAAGCTTTCTTT. Its protein product is CASSYGTVNTEAFF.

This clonotype was recorded a few times. CDR3 in amino acids: CASSHGWEYGYTF. CDR3 nucleotides: TGTGCCAGCAGCCATGGCTGGGAGTATGGCTACACCTTC. The gene calls are TRBV6-5 and TRBJ1-2, with no clear D. The CDR3 covers 13 residues. Trimming removed 6 bases at V and 5 bases at J, with 13 bases between. Germline V gene lookup returns CDR1 MNHEY and CDR2 SVGAGI.

The genes are TRBV19 and TRBJ2-7, with TRBD1 matching over 10 bases. Germline-derived CDR1 and CDR2 are LNHDA and SQIVND (reference sequence). V lost 5 bases and J lost 6; bases outside the gene matches: 13. The CDR3 sequence is 16 residues long. This CDR3 reads CASSAHPGQGIIEQYF. Written as DNA, the CDR3 is TGTGCCAGTAGTGCACATCCGGGACAGGGGATAATCGAGCAGTACTTC. The whole variable domain, remainder taken from reference TRBV19 and TRBJ2-7, is DGGITQSPKYLFRKEGQNVTLSCEQNLNHDAMYWYRQDPGQGLRLIYYSQIVNDFQKGDIAEGYSVSREKKESFPLTVTSAQKNPTAFYLCASSAHPGQGIIEQYFGPGTRLTVT.

This clonotype was counted a few times. The gene calls are TRBV29-1 and TRBJ2-1; D is possibly TRBD1 or TRBD2 (6 bases each). Trimming cost V 8 bases and J 8 bases, with 19 bases left between them. Germline CDR1 is SQVTM and CDR2 is ANQGSEA. There are 13 residues in the CDR3. The CDR3 DNA sequence: TGCAGCCGGAGGGACATCCACTGGGATGAGCAGTTCTTC. It is translated as CSRRDIHWDEQFF.

The chain links TRBV12-3 or TRBV12-4 to TRBJ1-2; D gene unclear. The CDR3 covers 13 residues. Trimming took off 5 bases at V and 6 bases at J, with 13 bases between the two ends. CDR3 DNA sequence: TGTGCCAGCAGTCTGGACCAACGTCATGGCTACACCTTC. Translation gives CASSLDQRHGYTF.

The chain has TRBV6-2 or TRBV6-3 and TRBJ1-5; no firm D call. The V end was cut by 2 bases, the J end by 3 bases, with 8 bases between. This CDR3 comprises 14 residues. The V gene's germline CDR1 is MNHEY and CDR2 SVGEGT. The DNA for the CDR3 is TGTGCCAGCAGTTACGTCAGCATCAATCAGCCCCAGCATTTT. This gives the protein CASSYVSINQPQHF.

The DNA for the CDR3 is TGTGCCAGCAGCTTCCGGATACTGGGGGCCAACGTCCTGACTTTC. This translates into CASSFRILGANVLTF. The chain links TRBV5-5 to TRBJ2-6; D call uncertain. CDR3 length: 15 amino acids. Germline-derived CDR1 and CDR2 are SGHKS and YYEKEE (reference sequence). Between the trimmed V and J ends, which lost 2 bases and 4 bases, there was a span of 10 bases.

The V call is TRBV6-5, the J call TRBJ1-2; 7 bases are a match to TRBD1. Unmatched junction bases numbered 6, after V lost 2 bases and J lost 3 bases. The CDR3 covers 15 residues. Per the germline V gene, CDR1 is MNHEY and CDR2 is SVGAGI. DNA for the CDR3: TGTGCCAGCAGTTACGGGTCAGGGGGACACTATGGCTACACCTTC. Its protein product is CASSYGSGGHYGYTF.

There are a few counts of this clonotype. The chain couples TRBV7-9 to TRBJ2-5, with D unresolved. The CDR3 covers 15 residues. Trimming shortened V by 5 bases and J by 5 bases, and 18 bases separated the two germline ends. CDR1 and CDR2 from the germline V gene are SEHNR and FQNEAQ (reference sequence). The CDR3 loop is CASSLLSVPLETQYF. CDR3 DNA sequence: TGTGCCAGCAGCCTACTCAGTGTTCCGCTGGAGACCCAGTACTTC.